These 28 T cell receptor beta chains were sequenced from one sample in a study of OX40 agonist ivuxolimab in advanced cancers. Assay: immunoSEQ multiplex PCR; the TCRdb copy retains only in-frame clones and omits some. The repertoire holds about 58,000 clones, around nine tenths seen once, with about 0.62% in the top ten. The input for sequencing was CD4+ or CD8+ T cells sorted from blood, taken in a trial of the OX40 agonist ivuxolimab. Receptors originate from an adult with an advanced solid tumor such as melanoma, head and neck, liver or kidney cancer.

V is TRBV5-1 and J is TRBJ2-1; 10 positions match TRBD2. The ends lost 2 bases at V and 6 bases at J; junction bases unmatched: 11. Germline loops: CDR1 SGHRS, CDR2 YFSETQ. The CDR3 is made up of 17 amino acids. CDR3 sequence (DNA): TGCGCCAGCAGCTTTTGGCCTAGCGGGAGAGTAGGCAATGAGCAGTTCTTC. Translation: CASSFWPSGRVGNEQFF.

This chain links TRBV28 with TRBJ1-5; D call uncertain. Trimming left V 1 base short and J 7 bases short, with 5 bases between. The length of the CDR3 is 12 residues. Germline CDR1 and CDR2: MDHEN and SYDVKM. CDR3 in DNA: TGTGCCAGCAGTTTATTGGGCCAGCCCCAGCATTTT. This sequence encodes CASSLLGQPQHF.

In nucleotides, the CDR3 is TGTGCCAGCAGCACAGGGGTGGGCATATATTTT. This translates into CASSTGVGIYF. The chain has TRBV11-2 and TRBJ1-3; TRBD1 matches 7 bases. Germline V CDR1 and CDR2: SGHAT, FQNNGV. The CDR3 has 11 residues. J lost 12 bases, V lost 5 bases, and 4 bases had no gene match.

CDR3 sequence (DNA): TGTGCCAGCAGTTCCAGGGGGGCAGGGTACAATGAGCAGTTCTTC. This encodes CASSSRGAGYNEQFF. This rearrangement joins TRBV7-9 to TRBJ2-1, with TRBD1 as a possible D gene (7 bases). V lost 6 bases and J 4 bases, leaving 16 bases between the germline ends. The CDR3 is 15 residues long. Germline lookup yields CDR1 SEHNR and CDR2 FQNEAQ (reference sequence).

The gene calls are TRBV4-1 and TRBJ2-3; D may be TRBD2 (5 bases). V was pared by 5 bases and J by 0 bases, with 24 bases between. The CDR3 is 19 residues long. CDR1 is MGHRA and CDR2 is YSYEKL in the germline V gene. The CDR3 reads CASSDGWSGARSSTDTQYF. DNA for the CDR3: TGCGCCAGCAGCGACGGGTGGAGCGGTGCTAGATCTAGCACAGATACGCAGTATTTT.

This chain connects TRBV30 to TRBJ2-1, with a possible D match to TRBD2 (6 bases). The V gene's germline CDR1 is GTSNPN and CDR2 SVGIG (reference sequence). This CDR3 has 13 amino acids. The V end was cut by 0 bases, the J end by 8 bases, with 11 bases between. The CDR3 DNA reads TGTGCCTGGAGTGTTGGAGGGCGGTATGAGCAGTTCTTC. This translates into CAWSVGGRYEQFF.

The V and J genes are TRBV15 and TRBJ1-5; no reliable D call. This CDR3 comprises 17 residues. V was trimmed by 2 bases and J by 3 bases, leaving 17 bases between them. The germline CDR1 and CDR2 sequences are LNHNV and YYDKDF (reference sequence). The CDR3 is CATSRLERRSFNQPQHF. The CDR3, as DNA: TGTGCCACCAGCAGACTTGAGCGTCGCAGTTTCAATCAGCCCCAGCATTTT.

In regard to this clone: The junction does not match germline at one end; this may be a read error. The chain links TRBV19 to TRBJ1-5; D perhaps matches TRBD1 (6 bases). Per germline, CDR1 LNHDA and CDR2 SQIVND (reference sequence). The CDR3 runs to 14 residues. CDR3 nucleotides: TGTGCCAGTAGTGTAGAATCGGGGGCACAGCCCCAGCATTTT. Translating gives CASSVESGAQPQHF.

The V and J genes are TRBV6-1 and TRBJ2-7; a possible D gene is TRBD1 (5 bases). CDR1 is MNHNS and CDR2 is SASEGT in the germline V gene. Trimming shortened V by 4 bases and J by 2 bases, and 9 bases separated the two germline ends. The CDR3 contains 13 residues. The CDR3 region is CASSALDTYEQYF. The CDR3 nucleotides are TGTGCCAGCAGTGCCCTGGACACCTACGAGCAGTACTTC.

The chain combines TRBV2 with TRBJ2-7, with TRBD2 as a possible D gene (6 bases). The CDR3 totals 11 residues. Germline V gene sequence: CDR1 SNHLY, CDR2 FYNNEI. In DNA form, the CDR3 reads TGTGGAACCGGGAGTCAATACGAGCAGTACTTC. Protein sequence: CGTGSQYEQYF.

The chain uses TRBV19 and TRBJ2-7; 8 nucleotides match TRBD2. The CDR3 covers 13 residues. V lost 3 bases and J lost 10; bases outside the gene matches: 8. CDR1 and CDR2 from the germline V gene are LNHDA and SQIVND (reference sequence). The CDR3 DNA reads TGTGCCAGTAGTATCCAGCGGGAGAAAGAACAGTACTTC. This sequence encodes CASSIQREKEQYF.

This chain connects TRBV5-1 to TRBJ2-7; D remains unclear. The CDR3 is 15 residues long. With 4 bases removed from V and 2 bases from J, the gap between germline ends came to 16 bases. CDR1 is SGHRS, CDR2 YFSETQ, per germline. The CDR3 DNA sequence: TGCGCCAGCAGCCTGGTGGGGTGGGCAACCTACGAGCAGTACTTC. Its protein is CASSLVGWATYEQYF.

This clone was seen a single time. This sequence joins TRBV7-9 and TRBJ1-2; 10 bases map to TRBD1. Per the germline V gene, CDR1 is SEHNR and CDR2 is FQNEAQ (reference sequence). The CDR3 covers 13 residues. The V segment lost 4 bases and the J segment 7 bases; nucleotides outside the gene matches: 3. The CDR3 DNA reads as TGTGCCAGCAGCTCCCGGGACAGGGGTGGCTACACCTTC. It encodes CASSSRDRGGYTF.

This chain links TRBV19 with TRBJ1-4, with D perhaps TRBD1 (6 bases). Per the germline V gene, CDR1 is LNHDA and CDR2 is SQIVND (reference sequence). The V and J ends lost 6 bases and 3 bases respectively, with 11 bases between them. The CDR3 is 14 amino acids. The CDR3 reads CASRPTGPNEKLFF. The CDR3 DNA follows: TGTGCCAGTAGACCGACAGGTCCTAATGAAAAACTGTTTTTT.

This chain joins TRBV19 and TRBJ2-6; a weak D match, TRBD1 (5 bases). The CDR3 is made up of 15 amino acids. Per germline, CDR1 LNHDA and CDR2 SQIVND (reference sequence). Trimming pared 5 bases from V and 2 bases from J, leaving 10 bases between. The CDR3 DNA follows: TGTGCCAGTAGTGAACAGGTCGCTGGGGCCAACGTCCTGACTTTC. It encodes CASSEQVAGANVLTF.

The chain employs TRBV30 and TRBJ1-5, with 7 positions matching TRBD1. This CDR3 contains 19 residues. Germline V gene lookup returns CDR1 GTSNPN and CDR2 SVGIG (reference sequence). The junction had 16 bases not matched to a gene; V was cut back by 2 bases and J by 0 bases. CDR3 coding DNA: TGTGCCTGGAGTACCTCCCGGACAGGCCTAGGTCGTAGCAATCAGCCCCAGCATTTT. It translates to CAWSTSRTGLGRSNQPQHF.

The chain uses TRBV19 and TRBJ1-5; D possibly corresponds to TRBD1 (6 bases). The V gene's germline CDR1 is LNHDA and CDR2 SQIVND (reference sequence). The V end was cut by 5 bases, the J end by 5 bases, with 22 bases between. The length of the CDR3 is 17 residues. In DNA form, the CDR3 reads TGTGCCAGTAGTCCCTCAGGGTGGGGGCTCGGGGATCAGCCCCAGCATTTT. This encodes CASSPSGWGLGDQPQHF.

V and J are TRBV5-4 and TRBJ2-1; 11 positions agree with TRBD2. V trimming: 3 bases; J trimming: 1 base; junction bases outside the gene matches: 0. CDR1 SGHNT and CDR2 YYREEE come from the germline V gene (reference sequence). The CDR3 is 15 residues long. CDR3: CASSSSGRSYNEQFF. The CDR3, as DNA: TGTGCCAGCAGCTCTAGCGGGAGGTCCTACAATGAGCAGTTCTTC.

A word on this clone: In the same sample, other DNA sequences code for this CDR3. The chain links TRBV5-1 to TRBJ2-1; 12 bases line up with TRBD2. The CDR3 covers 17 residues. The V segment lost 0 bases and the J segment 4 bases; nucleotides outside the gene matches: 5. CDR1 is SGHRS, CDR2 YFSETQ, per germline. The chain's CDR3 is CASSLGLAGGPYNEQFF. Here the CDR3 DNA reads TGCGCCAGCAGCTTGGGGCTAGCGGGAGGGCCTTACAATGAGCAGTTCTTC.

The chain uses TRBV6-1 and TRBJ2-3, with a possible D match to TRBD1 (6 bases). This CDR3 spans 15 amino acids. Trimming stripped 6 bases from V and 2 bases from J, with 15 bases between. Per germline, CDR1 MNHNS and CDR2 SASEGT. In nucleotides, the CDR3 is TGTGCCAGCAGCCGAGACAGGTCCCTCACAGATACGCAGTATTTT. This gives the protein CASSRDRSLTDTQYF.

The CDR3 loop is CASSDILGTGNTIYF. The CDR3 region has the DNA TGTGCCAGCAGTGACATTCTGGGGACAGGAAACACCATATATTTT. The V and J genes are TRBV28 and TRBJ1-3; possibly TRBD1 for D (6 bases). The germline V gene has CDR1 MDHEN and CDR2 SYDVKM. This CDR3 contains 15 residues. V lost 5 bases and J lost 4, with 15 bases in between.

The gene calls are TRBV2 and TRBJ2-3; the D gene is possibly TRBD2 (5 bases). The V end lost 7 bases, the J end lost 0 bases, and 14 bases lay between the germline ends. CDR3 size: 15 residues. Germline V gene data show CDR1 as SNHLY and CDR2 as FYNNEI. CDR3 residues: CASNRLAASTDTQYF. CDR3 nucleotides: TGTGCCAGCAACCGGCTAGCAGCTAGCACAGATACGCAGTATTTT.

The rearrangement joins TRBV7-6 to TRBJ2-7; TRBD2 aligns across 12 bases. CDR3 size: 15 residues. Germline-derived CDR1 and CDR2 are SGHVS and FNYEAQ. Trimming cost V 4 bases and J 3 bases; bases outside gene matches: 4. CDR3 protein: CASSWGLAGNYEQYF. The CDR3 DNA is TGTGCCAGCAGCTGGGGACTAGCGGGCAACTACGAGCAGTACTTC.

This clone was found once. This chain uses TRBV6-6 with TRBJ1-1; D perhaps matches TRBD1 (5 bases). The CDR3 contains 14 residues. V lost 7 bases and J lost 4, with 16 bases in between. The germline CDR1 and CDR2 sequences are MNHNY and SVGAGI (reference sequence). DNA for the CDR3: TGTGCCAGCATCCCTTCGACGGGGGGCACTGAAGCTTTCTTT. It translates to CASIPSTGGTEAFF.

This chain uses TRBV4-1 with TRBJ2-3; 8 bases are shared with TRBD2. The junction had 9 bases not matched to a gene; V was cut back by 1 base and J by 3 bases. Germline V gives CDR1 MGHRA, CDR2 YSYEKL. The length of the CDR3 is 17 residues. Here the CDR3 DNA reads TGCGCCAGCAGCCAAGTAGCGGGGAAAGGAAATACAGATACGCAGTATTTT. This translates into CASSQVAGKGNTDTQYF.

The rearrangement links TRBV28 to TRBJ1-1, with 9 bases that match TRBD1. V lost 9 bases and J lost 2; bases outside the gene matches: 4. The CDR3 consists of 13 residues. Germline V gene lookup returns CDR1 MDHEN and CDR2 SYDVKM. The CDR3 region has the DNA TGTGCCAGTTACACAGGGGGCAACACTGAAGCTTTCTTT. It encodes CASYTGGNTEAFF. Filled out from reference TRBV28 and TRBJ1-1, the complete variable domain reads DVKVTQSSRYLVKRTGEKVFLECVQDMDHENMFWYRQDPGLGLRLIYFSYDVKMKEKGDIPEGYSVSREKKERFSLILESASTNQTSMYLCASYTGGNTEAFFGQGTRLTVV.

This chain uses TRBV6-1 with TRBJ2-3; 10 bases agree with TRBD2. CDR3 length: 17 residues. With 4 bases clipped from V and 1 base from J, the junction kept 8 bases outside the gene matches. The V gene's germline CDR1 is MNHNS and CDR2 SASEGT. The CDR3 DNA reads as TGTGCCAGCAGTGTGTCTCTAGCGGGAGCGGGCACAGATACGCAGTATTTT. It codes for CASSVSLAGAGTDTQYF.

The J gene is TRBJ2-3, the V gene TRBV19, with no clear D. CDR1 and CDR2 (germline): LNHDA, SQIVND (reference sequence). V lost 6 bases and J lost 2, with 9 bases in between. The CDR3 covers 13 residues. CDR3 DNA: TGTGCCAGTAGCGCCTTCTTCACAGATACGCAGTATTTT. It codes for CASSAFFTDTQYF.